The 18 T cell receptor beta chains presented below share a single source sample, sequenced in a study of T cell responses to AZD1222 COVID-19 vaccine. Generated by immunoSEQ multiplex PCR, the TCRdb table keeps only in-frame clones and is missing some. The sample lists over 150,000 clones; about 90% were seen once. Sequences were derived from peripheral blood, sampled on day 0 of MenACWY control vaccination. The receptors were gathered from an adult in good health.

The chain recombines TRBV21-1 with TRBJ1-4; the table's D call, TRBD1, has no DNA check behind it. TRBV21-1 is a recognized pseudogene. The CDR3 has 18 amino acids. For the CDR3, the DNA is TGTGCCAGCAGCAAAGGAATAAGCCAGGGGGCTTCTAATGAAAAACTGTTTTTT. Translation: CASSKGISQGASNEKLFF.

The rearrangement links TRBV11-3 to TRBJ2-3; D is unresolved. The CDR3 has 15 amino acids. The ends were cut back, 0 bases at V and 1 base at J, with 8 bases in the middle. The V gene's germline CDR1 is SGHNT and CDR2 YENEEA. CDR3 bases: TGTGCCAGCAGCTTAGAAGCGCGCGGCACAGATACGCAGTATTTT. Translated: CASSLEARGTDTQYF.

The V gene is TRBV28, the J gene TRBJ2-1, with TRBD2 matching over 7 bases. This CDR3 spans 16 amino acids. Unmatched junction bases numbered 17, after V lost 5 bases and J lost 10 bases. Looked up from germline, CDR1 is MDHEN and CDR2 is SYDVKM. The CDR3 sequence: CASSTTGTNAIIEQFF. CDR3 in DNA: TGTGCCAGCAGTACGACCGGGACTAACGCAATCATCGAGCAGTTCTTC.

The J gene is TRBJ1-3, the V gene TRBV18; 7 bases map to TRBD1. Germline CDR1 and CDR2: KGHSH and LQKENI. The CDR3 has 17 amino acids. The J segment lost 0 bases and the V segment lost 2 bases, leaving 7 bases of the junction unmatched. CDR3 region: CASSPRLGQNSGNTIYF. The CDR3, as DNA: TGTGCCAGCTCACCAAGGTTGGGACAGAACTCTGGAAACACCATATATTTT.

CDR3 sequence (DNA): TGTGCCAGCCGACGGGAGACTAGACGCGGGGAAGATACGCAGTATTTT. Its protein is CASRRETRRGEDTQYF. V gene TRBV7-2 combines with J gene TRBJ2-3; weak D call: TRBD2 (6 bases). Trimming pared 8 bases from V and 5 bases from J, leaving 23 bases between. Germline V gene data show CDR1 as SGHTA and CDR2 as FQGNSA. The CDR3 runs 16 residues. The complete variable domain, with remaining parts taken from reference TRBV7-2 and TRBJ2-3, reads GAGVSQSPSNKVTEKGKDVELRCDPISGHTALYWYRQSLGQGLEFLIYFQGNSAPDKSGLPSDRFSAERTGGSVSTLTIQRTQQEDSAVYLCASRRETRRGEDTQYFGPGTRLTVL.

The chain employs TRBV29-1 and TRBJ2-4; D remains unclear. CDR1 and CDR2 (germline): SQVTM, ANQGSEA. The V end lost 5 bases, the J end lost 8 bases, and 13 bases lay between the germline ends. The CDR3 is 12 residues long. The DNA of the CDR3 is TGCAGCGTTACTATCGACACTTACATTCAGTACTTC. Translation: CSVTIDTYIQYF.

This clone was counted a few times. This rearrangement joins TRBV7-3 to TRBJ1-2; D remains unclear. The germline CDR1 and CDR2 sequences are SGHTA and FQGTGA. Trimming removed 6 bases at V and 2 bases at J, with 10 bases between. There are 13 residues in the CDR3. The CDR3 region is CASSPGVNYGYTF. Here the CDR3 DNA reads TGTGCCAGCAGTCCTGGGGTGAACTATGGCTACACCTTC.

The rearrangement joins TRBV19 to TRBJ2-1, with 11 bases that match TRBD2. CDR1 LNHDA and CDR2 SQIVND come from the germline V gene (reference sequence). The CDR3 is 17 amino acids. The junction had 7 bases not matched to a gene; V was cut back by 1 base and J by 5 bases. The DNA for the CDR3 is TGTGCCAGTAGTATAGGGTCCCTAGCGGGAGGACACAATGAGCAGTTCTTC. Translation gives CASSIGSLAGGHNEQFF.

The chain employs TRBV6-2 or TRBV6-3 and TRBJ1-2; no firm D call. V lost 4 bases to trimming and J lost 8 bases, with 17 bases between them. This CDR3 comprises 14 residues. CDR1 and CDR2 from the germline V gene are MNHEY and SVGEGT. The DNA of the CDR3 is TGTGCCAGCAGTTCAAACCTCCCTCTGGGGGGCTACACCTTC. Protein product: CASSSNLPLGGYTF.

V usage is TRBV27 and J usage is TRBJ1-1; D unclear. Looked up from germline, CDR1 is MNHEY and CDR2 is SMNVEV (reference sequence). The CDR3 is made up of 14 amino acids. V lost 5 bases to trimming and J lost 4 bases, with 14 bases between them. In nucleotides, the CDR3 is TGTGCCAGCAGTCCCGCCGACCGAGCCACTGAAGCTTTCTTT. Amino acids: CASSPADRATEAFF.

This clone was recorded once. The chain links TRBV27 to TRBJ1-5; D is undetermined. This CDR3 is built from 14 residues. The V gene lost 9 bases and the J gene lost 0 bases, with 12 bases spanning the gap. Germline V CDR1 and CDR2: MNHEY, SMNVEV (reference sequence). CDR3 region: CASGPLYSNQPQHF. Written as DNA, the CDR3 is TGTGCCAGTGGACCACTCTATAGCAATCAGCCCCAGCATTTT.

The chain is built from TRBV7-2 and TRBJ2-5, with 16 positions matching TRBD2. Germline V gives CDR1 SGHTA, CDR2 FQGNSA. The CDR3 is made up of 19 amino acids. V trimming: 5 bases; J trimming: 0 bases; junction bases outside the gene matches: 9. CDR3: CASSTGLAGGPGYQETQYF. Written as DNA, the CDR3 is TGTGCCAGCAGCACGGGACTAGCGGGAGGGCCGGGGTACCAAGAGACCCAGTACTTC. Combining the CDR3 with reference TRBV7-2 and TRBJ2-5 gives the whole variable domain GAGVSQSPSNKVTEKGKDVELRCDPISGHTALYWYRQSLGQGLEFLIYFQGNSAPDKSGLPSDRFSAERTGGSVSTLTIQRTQQEDSAVYLCASSTGLAGGPGYQETQYFGPGTRLLVL.

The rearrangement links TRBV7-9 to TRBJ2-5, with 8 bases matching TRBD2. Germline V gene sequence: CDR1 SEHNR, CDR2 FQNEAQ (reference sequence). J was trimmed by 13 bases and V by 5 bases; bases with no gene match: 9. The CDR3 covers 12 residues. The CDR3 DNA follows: TGTGCCAGCAGCCTAGGCGGGGGGAATCGGTACTTC. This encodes CASSLGGGNRYF.

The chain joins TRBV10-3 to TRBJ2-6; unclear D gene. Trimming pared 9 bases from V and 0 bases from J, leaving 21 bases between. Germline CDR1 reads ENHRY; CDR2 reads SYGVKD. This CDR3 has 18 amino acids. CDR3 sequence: CAIPNRGNKTSGANVLTF. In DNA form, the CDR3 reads TGTGCCATTCCCAATCGCGGCAACAAGACCTCTGGGGCCAACGTCCTGACTTTC.

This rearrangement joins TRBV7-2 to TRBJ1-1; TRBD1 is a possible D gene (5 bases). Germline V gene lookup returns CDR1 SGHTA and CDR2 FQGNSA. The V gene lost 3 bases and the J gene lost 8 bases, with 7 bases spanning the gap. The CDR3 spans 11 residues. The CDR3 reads CASSFRGEAFF. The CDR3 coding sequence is TGTGCCAGCAGCTTCCGGGGCGAAGCTTTCTTT.

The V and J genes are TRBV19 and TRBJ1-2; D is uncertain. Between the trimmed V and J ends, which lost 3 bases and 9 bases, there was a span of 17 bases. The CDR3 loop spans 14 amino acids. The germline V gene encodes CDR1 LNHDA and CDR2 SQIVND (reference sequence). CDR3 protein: CASSINSREGCYTF. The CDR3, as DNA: TGTGCCAGTAGTATCAACAGTCGAGAGGGTTGCTACACCTTC.

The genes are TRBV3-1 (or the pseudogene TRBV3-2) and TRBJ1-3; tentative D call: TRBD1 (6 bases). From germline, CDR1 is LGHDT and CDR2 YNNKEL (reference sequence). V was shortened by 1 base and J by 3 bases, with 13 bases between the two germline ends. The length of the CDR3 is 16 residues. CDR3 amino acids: CASSQALTGFGNTIYF. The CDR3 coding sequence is TGTGCCAGCAGCCAAGCCCTTACAGGGTTTGGAAACACCATATATTTT.

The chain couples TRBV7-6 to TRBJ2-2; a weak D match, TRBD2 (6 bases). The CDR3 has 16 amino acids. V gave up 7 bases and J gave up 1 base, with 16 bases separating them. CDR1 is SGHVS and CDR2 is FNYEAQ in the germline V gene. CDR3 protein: CASTTRGRGNTGELFF. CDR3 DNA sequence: TGTGCCAGCACCACCCGTGGGCGGGGGAACACCGGGGAGCTGTTTTTT.